A selection of T cell receptor beta chains follows, all from one sample in a study of Ad26.COV2.S vaccination and SARS-CoV-2 variants. Produced via immunoSEQ multiplex PCR; TCRdb's table is partial and in-frame only. The table records about 350,000 clones, 65% to 90% of them present only once. This specimen was peripheral blood, taken in a trial of Ad26.COV2.S vaccine versus placebo. The origin of the receptors is a person aged 18 to 59 who received the Ad26.COV2.S COVID-19 vaccine or a placebo. Both conserved end residues are part of each CDR3. A D gene is named only where the DNA matches it firmly. Size values are once, few and many counts, or a class for expanded clones, and some rows have none.

few TRBJ1-6 - TRBV7-9 CASSSLGDLHF TGTGCCAGCAGCTCCCTCGGAGACCTCCACTTT
- TRBJ2-7 TRBD2 TRBV6-2/TRBV6-3 CASSYRAGERSYEQYF TGTGCCAGCAGTTACCGTGCGGGGGAAAGATCCTACGAGCAGTACTTC
- TRBJ1-4 - TRBV3-1/TRBV3-2 CASSQGAGGNEKLFF TGTGCCAGCAGCCAGGGTGCGGGGGGTAATGAAAAACTGTTTTTT
- TRBJ1-5 - TRBV18 CASSPSNQPQHF TGTGCCAGCTCACCCAGCAATCAGCCCCAGCATTTT
- TRBJ2-3 - TRBV7-3 CASSPQGTDTQYF TGTGCCAGCAGTCCACAGGGCACAGATACGCAGTATTTT
- TRBJ2-2 TRBD1 TRBV29-1 CSVGPAGGTTGELFF TGCAGCGTTGGTCCGGCAGGGGGTACCACCGGGGAGCTGTTTTTT
- TRBJ2-3 TRBD1 TRBV7-9 CASSSRDRASTDTQYF TGTGCCAGCAGCTCCCGGGACAGGGCAAGCACAGATACGCAGTATTTT
- TRBJ2-7 - TRBV24-1 CATSRPGLPFQYF TGTGCCACCAGTCGTCCGGGACTCCCCTTTCAGTACTTC
- TRBJ2-3 - TRBV9 CASRSGGDTQYF TGTGCCAGCCGATCGGGCGGAGATACGCAGTATTTT
- TRBJ1-4 TRBD1 TRBV25-1 CASSEWTGGREKLFF TGTGCCAGCAGTGAGTGGACAGGGGGGAGAGAAAAACTGTTTTTT
- TRBJ2-7 - TRBV7-9 CASSRGRGSSYEQYF TGTGCCAGCAGCCGCGGACGAGGGAGCTCCTACGAGCAGTACTTC
- TRBJ1-4 - TRBV2 CARGVDGTTNEKLFF TGTGCCAGGGGGGTTGATGGGACAACTAATGAAAAACTGTTTTTT
- TRBJ1-6 - TRBV25-1 CASSLTGSSSPLHF TGTGCCAGCAGTTTGACAGGTTCGAGTTCACCCCTCCACTTT
- TRBJ2-7 - TRBV3-1/TRBV3-2 CASSPRQGRYEQYF TGTGCCAGCAGTCCTCGGCAGGGAAGGTACGAGCAGTACTTC
once TRBJ1-1 - TRBV30 CAWRPGVGSEAFF TGTGCCTGGAGGCCAGGGGTAGGGTCTGAAGCTTTCTTT